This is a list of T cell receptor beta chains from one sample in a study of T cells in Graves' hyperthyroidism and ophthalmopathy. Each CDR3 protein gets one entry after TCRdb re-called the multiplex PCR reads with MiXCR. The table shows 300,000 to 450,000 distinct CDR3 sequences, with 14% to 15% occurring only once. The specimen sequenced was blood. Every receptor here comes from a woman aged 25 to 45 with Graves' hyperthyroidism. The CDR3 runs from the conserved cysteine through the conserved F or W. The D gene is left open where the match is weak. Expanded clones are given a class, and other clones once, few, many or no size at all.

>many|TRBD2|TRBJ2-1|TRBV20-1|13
CSARLAGINEQFF
TGCAGTGCGAGGCTAGCGGGAATCAATGAGCAGTTCTTC
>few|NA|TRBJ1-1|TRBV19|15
CASSILASWGTEAFF
NA
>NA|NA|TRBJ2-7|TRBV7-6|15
CASSQGRGSSYEQYF
TGTGCCAGCAGCCAGGGGCGGGGAAGCTCCTACGAGCAGTACTTC
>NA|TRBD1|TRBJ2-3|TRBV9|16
CASSVSPGQATDTQYF
TGTGCCAGCAGCGTCAGCCCTGGACAGGCAACAGATACGCAGTATTTT
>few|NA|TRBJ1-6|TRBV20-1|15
CSAREIAGSNSPPHF
TGCAGTGCTAGAGAGATCGCCGGGTCCAATTCACCCCCCCACTTT
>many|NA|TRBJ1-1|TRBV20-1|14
CSARVEGANTEAFF
TGCAGTGCTAGAGTGGAGGGTGCGAACACTGAAGCTTTCTTT
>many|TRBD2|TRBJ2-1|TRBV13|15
CASSSSGSRYNEQFF
TGTGCCAGCAGCTCGAGCGGGAGCAGGTACAATGAGCAGTTCTTC
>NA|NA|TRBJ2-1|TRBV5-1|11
CASSLQNEQFF
TGCGCCAGCAGCTTGCAGAATGAGCAGTTCTTC
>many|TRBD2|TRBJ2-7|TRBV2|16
CASSERVAGPSYEQYF
TGTGCCAGCAGTGAAAGGGTAGCGGGGCCCTCCTACGAGCAGTACTTC
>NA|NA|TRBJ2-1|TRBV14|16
CATSGLGFGGQMEQFF
TGTGCCACCTCCGGGCTAGGCTTCGGAGGACAAATGGAGCAGTTCTTC
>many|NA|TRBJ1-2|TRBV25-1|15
CASSDGGGAFYGYTF
TGTGCCAGCAGTGACGGCGGGGGCGCTTTCTATGGCTACACCTTC
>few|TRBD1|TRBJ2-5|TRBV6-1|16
CASSESGTGGAKAQYF
TGTGCCAGCAGTGAATCCGGGACAGGGGGCGCCAAGGCCCAGTACTTC
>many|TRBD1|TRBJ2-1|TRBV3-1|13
CASSRGTVNEQFF
TGTGCCAGCAGCCGGGGGACAGTTAATGAGCAGTTCTTC
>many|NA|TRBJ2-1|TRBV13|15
CASKVGPSTYNEQFF
TGTGCCAGCAAGGTCGGACCAAGCACCTACAATGAGCAGTTCTTC
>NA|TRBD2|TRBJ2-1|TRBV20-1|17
CSARDATGRAVFIEQFF
TGCAGTGCTAGAGACGCAACCGGGAGGGCCGTTTTCATTGAGCAGTTCTTC
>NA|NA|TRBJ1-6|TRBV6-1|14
CAVQGRSYNSPLHF
TGTGCCGTACAGGGTCGGTCCTATAATTCACCCCTCCACTTT
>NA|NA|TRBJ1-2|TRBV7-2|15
CASSPPTGLHYGYTF
TGTGCCAGCAGCCCCCCAACAGGGTTACACTATGGCTACACCTTC
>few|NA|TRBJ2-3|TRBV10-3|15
CAISEGGRGGDTQYF
TGTGCCATCAGTGAAGGCGGGAGAGGGGGAGATACGCAGTATTTT
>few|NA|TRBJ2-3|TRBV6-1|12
CASGRGEDTQYF
TGTGCCAGCGGGAGAGGCGAGGATACGCAGTATTTT
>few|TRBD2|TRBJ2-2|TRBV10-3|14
CAIMRAGGGGELFF
TGTGCCATCATGCGAGCGGGAGGGGGCGGGGAGCTGTTTTTT
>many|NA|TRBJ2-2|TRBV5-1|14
CASSLRTGTGELFF
TGCGCCAGCAGCCTGCGAACAGGGACCGGGGAGCTGTTTTTT
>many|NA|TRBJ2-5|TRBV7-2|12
CASEIGGGTQYF
TGTGCCAGCGAAATAGGGGGGGGAACCCAGTACTTC
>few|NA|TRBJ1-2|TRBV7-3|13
CASSLGGARGYTF
TGTGCCAGCAGCTTAGGGGGGGCGCGCGGCTACACCTTC
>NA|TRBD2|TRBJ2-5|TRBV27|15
CASRQLAGAPETQYF
TGTGCCAGCAGACAACTAGCGGGCGCTCCGGAGACCCAGTACTTC
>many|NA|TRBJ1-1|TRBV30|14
CAWSVEGWDTEAFF
TGTGCCTGGAGTGTCGAGGGGTGGGACACTGAAGCTTTCTTT
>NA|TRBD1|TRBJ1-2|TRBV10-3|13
CAIQGQGELGYTF
TGTGCCATCCAGGGACAGGGCGAGCTTGGCTACACCTTC
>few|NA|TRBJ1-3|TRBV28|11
CASSPRGTIYF
TGTGCCAGCAGTCCCCGGGGCACCATATATTTT
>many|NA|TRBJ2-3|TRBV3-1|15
CASSQLVGVTDTQYF
TGTGCCAGCAGCCAGCTCGTTGGAGTCACAGATACGCAGTATTTT
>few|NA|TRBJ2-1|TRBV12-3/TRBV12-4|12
CASSLDRMRQFF
TGTGCCAGCAGTTTAGATCGGATGCGGCAGTTCTTC
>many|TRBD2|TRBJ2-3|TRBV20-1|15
CSASRASGGTDTQYF
TGCAGTGCTAGTAGGGCTAGCGGGGGCACAGATACGCAGTATTTT
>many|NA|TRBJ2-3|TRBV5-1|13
CASSLDDHNTQYF
TGCGCCAGCAGCTTGGACGACCATAATACGCAGTATTTT
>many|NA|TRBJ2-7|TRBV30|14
CAWNQGTGSYEQYF
TGTGCCTGGAATCAAGGAACAGGGTCCTACGAGCAGTACTTC
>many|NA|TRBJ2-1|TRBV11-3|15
CASSLDGKSYNEQFF
TGTGCCAGCAGCTTAGACGGGAAATCCTACAATGAGCAGTTCTTC
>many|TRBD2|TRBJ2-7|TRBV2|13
CASRGTSSYEQYF
TGTGCCAGCAGGGGGACTAGCAGTTACGAGCAGTACTTC
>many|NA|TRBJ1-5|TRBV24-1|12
CATSDADQPQHF
TGTGCCACCAGTGACGCCGATCAGCCCCAGCATTTT
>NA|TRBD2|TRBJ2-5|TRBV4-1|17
CASSHPTGGAQGETQYF
TGCGCCAGCAGCCATCCCACGGGAGGGGCGCAGGGAGAGACCCAGTACTTC
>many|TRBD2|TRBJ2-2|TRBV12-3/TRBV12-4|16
CASIKTGEGRTGELFF
TGTGCCAGCATCAAAACGGGGGAGGGAAGGACCGGGGAGCTGTTTTTT
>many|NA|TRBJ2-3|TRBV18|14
CASSPPVGTDTQYF
TGTGCCAGCTCACCCCCCGTAGGCACAGATACGCAGTATTTT
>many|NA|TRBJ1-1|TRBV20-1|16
CSAGGHRGKSRAEAFF
TGCAGTGCTGGGGGCCACCGAGGGAAGTCACGAGCTGAAGCTTTCTTT
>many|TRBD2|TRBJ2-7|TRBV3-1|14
CASSGSGSGYEQYF
TGTGCCAGCAGCGGGAGCGGGAGCGGCTACGAGCAGTACTTC
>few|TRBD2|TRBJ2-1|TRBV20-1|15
CSATRLAGVYNEQFF
TGCAGTGCTACCCGACTAGCGGGAGTATACAATGAGCAGTTCTTC
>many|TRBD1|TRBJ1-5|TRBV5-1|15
CASSWTGGRNQPQHF
TGCGCCAGCAGTTGGACAGGGGGACGCAATCAGCCCCAGCATTTT
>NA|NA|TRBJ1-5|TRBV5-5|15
CASIALPQGNQPQHF
TGTGCCAGCATCGCTTTGCCTCAGGGGAACCAGCCCCAGCATTTT
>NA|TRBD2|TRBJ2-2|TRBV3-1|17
CASSQVDGRGDTGELFF
TGTGCCAGCAGCCAAGTAGACGGGAGGGGGGACACCGGGGAGCTGTTTTTT
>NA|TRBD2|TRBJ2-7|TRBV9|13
CASSVEVAGEQYF
TGTGCCAGCAGCGTAGAGGTAGCGGGGGAGCAGTACTTC
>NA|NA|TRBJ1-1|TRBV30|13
CAWSREVQNEAFF
TGTGCCTGGAGTAGGGAAGTCCAAAACGAGGCTTTCTTT
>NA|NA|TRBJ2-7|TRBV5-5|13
CASSLLPDNEQYF
TGTGCCAGCAGCCTCCTTCCTGATAACGAGCAGTACTTC
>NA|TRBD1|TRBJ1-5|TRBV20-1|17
CSAKLQRDRESNQPQHF
TGCAGTGCTAAACTCCAACGGGACAGGGAAAGCAATCAGCCCCAGCATTTT
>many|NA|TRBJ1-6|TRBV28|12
CASSLRNSPLHF
TGTGCCAGCAGTTTACGCAATTCACCCCTCCACTTT
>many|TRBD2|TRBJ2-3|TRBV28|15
CASSTAGEGADTQYF
TGTGCCAGCAGCACAGCGGGAGAGGGGGCAGATACGCAGTATTTT
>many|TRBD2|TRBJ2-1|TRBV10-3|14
CAVRAGGSDNEQFF
TGTGCCGTCCGAGCGGGAGGGTCGGACAATGAGCAGTTCTTC
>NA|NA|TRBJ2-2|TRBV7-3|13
CASSRTQSGELFF
TGTGCCAGCAGCCGAACACAATCCGGGGAGCTGTTTTTT
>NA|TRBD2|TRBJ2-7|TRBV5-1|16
CASSWETSGSSYEQYF
TGCGCCAGCAGCTGGGAGACTAGCGGGAGCTCCTACGAGCAGTACTTC
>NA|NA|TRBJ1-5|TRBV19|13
CASSPQRNQPQHF
TGTGCCAGTAGTCCTCAGCGCAATCAGCCCCAGCATTTT
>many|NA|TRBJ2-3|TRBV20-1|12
CSAAPSGDTQYF
TGCAGTGCAGCCCCATCGGGAGATACGCAGTATTTT
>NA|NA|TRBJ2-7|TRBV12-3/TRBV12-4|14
CASSFGGVVYEQYF
TGTGCCAGCAGTTTCGGGGGAGTGGTCTACGAGCAGTACTTC